These 20 T cell receptor beta chains were sequenced from one sample in a study of blood T cell repertoires in COVID-19. Profiling relied on immunoSEQ multiplex PCR, and the TCRdb table lists in-frame clones only, not all of them. Counted here are under 200,000 clones, more than 70% occurring once; the ten biggest clones make up 5.5% to 7%. The specimen sequenced was peripheral blood. These receptors were collected from a man aged 45 to 65 with active or convalescent COVID-19.

The rearrangement joins TRBV2 to TRBJ1-6; the D gene is possibly TRBD1 (6 bases). Trimming pared 4 bases from V and 9 bases from J, leaving 16 bases between. Germline CDR1 reads SNHLY; CDR2 reads FYNNEI. This CDR3 has 15 amino acids. In DNA, the CDR3 is TGTGCCAGCAGTGTCACCTCCCCACAGGGTTCACCCCTCCACTTT. This sequence encodes CASSVTSPQGSPLHF.

This chain joins TRBV3-1 (or the pseudogene TRBV3-2) and TRBJ2-2; D uncertain. Germline V gene lookup returns CDR1 LGHDT and CDR2 YNNKEL (reference sequence). The V and J ends lost 3 bases and 6 bases respectively, with 5 bases between them. This CDR3 is built from 12 residues. The CDR3 loop is CASSQKPGELFF. In DNA, the CDR3 is TGTGCCAGCAGCCAGAAGCCCGGGGAGCTGTTTTTT.

The chain is built from TRBV4-2 and TRBJ1-2; no clear D. The CDR3 totals 16 residues. V shed 0 bases and J shed 0 bases, with 11 bases lying between them. Per germline, CDR1 LGHNA and CDR2 YNFKEQ. This CDR3 is CASSQDRQATNYGYTF. The CDR3 nucleotides read TGTGCCAGCAGCCAAGATCGTCAGGCAACTAACTATGGCTACACCTTC.

The chain couples TRBV12-3 or TRBV12-4 to TRBJ2-2; D ambiguous. The CDR3 is 13 residues long. With 11 bases removed from V and 4 bases from J, the gap between germline ends came to 14 bases. The CDR3 nucleotides are TGTGCCTCGAGCCACCATTCCACCGGGGAGCTGTTTTTT. Encoded protein: CASSHHSTGELFF.

This chain connects TRBV2 to TRBJ2-7; 10 positions match TRBD1. Germline CDR1 SNHLY, CDR2 FYNNEI. This CDR3 is 13 amino acids long. V trimming: 6 bases; J trimming: 5 bases; junction bases outside the gene matches: 4. CDR3 DNA: TGTGCCAGCAGGGTGACAGGGGGCCACGAGCAGTACTTC. This translates into CASRVTGGHEQYF.

The chain couples TRBV7-9 to TRBJ1-4, with 11 nucleotides matching TRBD1. CDR3 length: 15 residues. J lost 8 bases, V lost 5 bases, and 7 bases had no gene match. Germline V gene sequence: CDR1 SEHNR, CDR2 FQNEAQ (reference sequence). The CDR3 coding sequence is TGTGCCAGCAGCGCATCAGGGACAGGGGGAGAAAAACTGTTTTTT. Amino acids: CASSASGTGGEKLFF.

The V gene is TRBV7-9, the J gene TRBJ2-2; D not certain. Germline V lookup: CDR1 SEHNR, CDR2 FQNEAQ (reference sequence). V dropped 3 bases and J dropped 7 bases, with 9 bases sitting between them. CDR3 length equals 13 residues. The CDR3 protein is CASSFNGVGELFF. The DNA for the CDR3 is TGTGCCAGCAGCTTTAACGGAGTCGGGGAGCTGTTTTTT. The full variable domain, completed using reference TRBV7-9 and TRBJ2-2, is DTGVSQNPRHKITKRGQNVTFRCDPISEHNRLYWYRQTLGQGPEFLTYFQNEAQLEKSRLLSDRFSAERPKGSFSTLEIQRTEQGDSAMYLCASSFNGVGELFFGEGSRLTVL.

The V call is TRBV3-1 (or the pseudogene TRBV3-2), the J call TRBJ2-5; TRBD1 matches 9 bases. CDR3 length: 13 residues. The V gene's germline CDR1 is LGHDT and CDR2 YNNKEL (reference sequence). V lost 6 bases and J lost 5; bases outside the gene matches: 4. For the CDR3, the DNA is TGTGCCAGCAGGGGACAGGGAAGGGAGACCCAGTACTTC. It specifies CASRGQGRETQYF.

This sequence joins TRBV6-5 and TRBJ1-3, with no clear D. This CDR3 spans 13 amino acids. Per the germline V gene, CDR1 is MNHEY and CDR2 is SVGAGI. V lost 8 bases and J lost 4, with 12 bases in between. CDR3 region: CASLGEGGNTIYF. The CDR3 bases are TGTGCCAGCCTCGGGGAGGGAGGAAACACCATATATTTT.

In this sample, this clone turned up a few times. For the CDR3, the DNA is TGTGCCAGCACTCGGGGCTATGGCTACACCTTC. As protein: CASTRGYGYTF. The rearrangement links TRBV2 to TRBJ1-2; D unclear. Germline loops: CDR1 SNHLY, CDR2 FYNNEI. The CDR3 runs to 11 residues. V dropped 7 bases and J dropped 4 bases, with 7 bases sitting between them.

V and J are TRBV3-1 (or the pseudogene TRBV3-2) and TRBJ1-3, with 8 bases lining up with TRBD1. CDR1 and CDR2 from the germline V gene are LGHDT and YNNKEL (reference sequence). CDR3 length: 16 amino acids. With 5 bases clipped from V and 2 bases from J, the junction kept 8 bases outside the gene matches. The CDR3 loop is CASSVWTGSTGNTIYF. CDR3 bases: TGTGCCAGCAGCGTTTGGACAGGGAGTACTGGAAACACCATATATTTT.

This clone was counted once. V gene TRBV27 combines with J gene TRBJ1-2, with TRBD1 matching over 9 bases. Unmatched junction bases numbered 8, after V lost 5 bases and J lost 4 bases. This CDR3 is built from 15 residues. Germline V CDR1 and CDR2: MNHEY, SMNVEV (reference sequence). The CDR3 DNA is TGTGCCAGCAGTCCCCGGGACAGGGTCTTCTATGGCTACACCTTC. This codes for CASSPRDRVFYGYTF.

The rearrangement joins TRBV5-1 to TRBJ2-5; 8 nucleotides agree with TRBD2. The CDR3 loop spans 14 amino acids. Germline trimming cut 0 bases from V and 5 bases from J; bases unmatched to any gene: 3. CDR1 SGHRS and CDR2 YFSETQ come from the germline V gene. The CDR3 spells CASSLGPSGETQYF. The CDR3 DNA is TGCGCCAGCAGCTTGGGGCCTAGCGGGGAGACCCAGTACTTC. Drawing the rest from reference TRBV5-1 and TRBJ2-5, the complete variable domain is KAGVTQTPRYLIKTRGQQVTLSCSPISGHRSVSWYQQTPGQGLQFLFEYFSETQRNKGNFPGRFSGRQFSNSRSEMNVSTLELGDSALYLCASSLGPSGETQYFGPGTRLLVL.

The chain employs TRBV6-5 and TRBJ1-2, with 7 nucleotides matching TRBD1. The CDR3 totals 13 residues. Trimming at V came to 2 bases and at J to 6 bases, leaving 3 bases not matched to a gene. CDR1 is MNHEY and CDR2 is SVGAGI in the germline V gene. The CDR3 loop reads CASSYRGRDGYTF. As DNA, the CDR3 is TGTGCCAGCAGTTACAGGGGGCGAGATGGCTACACCTTC.

The chain joins TRBV14 to TRBJ2-1; TRBD1 might be the D (6 bases). Looked up from germline, CDR1 is SGHDN and CDR2 is FVKESK. Trimming left V 1 base short and J 2 bases short, with 12 bases between. This CDR3 region has 16 residues. CDR3 DNA sequence: TGTGCCAGCAGCCAAGCGAGAGGGACAACCTACAATGAGCAGTTCTTC. Residues: CASSQARGTTYNEQFF.

The gene calls are TRBV19 and TRBJ1-1; TRBD1 agrees at 10 bases. The V gene's germline CDR1 is LNHDA and CDR2 SQIVND (reference sequence). Trimming took 2 bases from V and 6 from J; bases not matched to a gene: 6. This CDR3 is 15 amino acids long. The CDR3 here is CASSIIDRGRPEAFF. The CDR3 DNA follows: TGTGCCAGTAGTATAATCGACAGGGGGCGGCCTGAAGCTTTCTTT.

V and J are TRBV4-3 and TRBJ2-1, with 12 bases aligning to TRBD2. CDR3 size: 15 residues. With 0 bases clipped from V and 12 bases from J, the junction kept 6 bases outside the gene matches. Germline CDR1 LGHNA, CDR2 YSLEER. Written as DNA, the CDR3 is TGCGCCAGCAGCCAAGATAGACTAGCGGGAGTAAGGCAGTTCTTC. Translation: CASSQDRLAGVRQFF.

This rearrangement joins TRBV15 to TRBJ2-7, with D perhaps TRBD2 (6 bases). The length of the CDR3 is 13 residues. CDR1 LNHNV and CDR2 YYDKDF come from the germline V gene (reference sequence). The ends were cut back, 5 bases at V and 7 bases at J, with 15 bases in the middle. This CDR3 is CATSGGSGFEQYF. The CDR3 DNA sequence: TGTGCCACCAGCGGAGGGTCAGGGTTTGAGCAGTACTTC.

The chain links TRBV2 to TRBJ2-2, with 8 bases fitting TRBD2. There are 12 residues in the CDR3. The V gene end was trimmed by 7 bases and the J gene end by 7 bases; junction bases not matched to a gene: 2. Germline V gene data show CDR1 as SNHLY and CDR2 as FYNNEI. This CDR3 is CASKGTSGELFF. CDR3 bases: TGTGCCAGCAAAGGGACTAGCGGGGAGCTGTTTTTT.

The rearrangement joins TRBV10-3 to TRBJ2-7; weak D call: TRBD1 (7 bases). Germline CDR1 and CDR2: ENHRY and SYGVKD. V was pared by 7 bases and J by 2 bases, with 21 bases between. This CDR3 has 16 residues. CDR3 coding DNA: TGTGCCATCAAGATACAGGGGACTTTAATCACCTACGAGCAGTACTTC. Its protein product is CAIKIQGTLITYEQYF.